Included here is one T cell receptor (beta chain) sequence, with context. Its antigen has not been determined. Per-base quality was not reported, and no clone a single base away is much larger than it. Libraries were prepared through the immunoSEQ multiplex PCR assay. Sourced from immuneACCESS, this table was stored by TCRdb with only in-frame sequences that have V and J called. A share of the clones is absent; for the studies checked, an unresolved V gene accounts for under half, and the remainder has no known explanation. Here the sample has under 85,000 clones; over 85% occur a single time. The top ten hold approximately 0.2% of the sample. This entry is derived from a study of T cell changes during pregnancy in multiple sclerosis (dated by TCRdb to between 2018 and 2021). Looking at the study overall: The study looked at changes in the T cell repertoire across pregnancy in women with multiple sclerosis.

V loses 0 bases of germline sequence and J loses 4 bases, and the interval between the two ends is 16 bases. The CDR3, cysteine through phenylalanine, is 16 amino acids long. Here the CDR3 DNA is all that survives: 48 bases in frame from base 1. Reading the germline V gene gives CDR1 SGDLS and CDR2 YYNGEE. The V and J genes are TRBV9 and TRBJ1-2, with the D gene not clear enough to name. The sequenced sample was CD4+ T cells from peripheral blood mononuclear cells, obtained before pregnancy. This sequence was found in a female donor with multiple sclerosis, enrolled in a pregnancy study. CDR3 region: CASSVEGGGGVYGYTF. The DNA sequence reads TGTGCCAGCAGCGTAGAAGGAGGTGGAGGCGTCTATGGCTACACCTTC.